These 21 T cell receptor beta chains were all obtained from the same sample, sequenced in a study of shared clonotypes between healthy human individuals. Produced via immunoSEQ multiplex PCR; TCRdb's table is partial and in-frame only. Of about 980,000 clones in the sample, 60% to 85% are singletons; the top ten hold about 1.5%. Sequencing used memory CD4+ T cells sorted from blood. Sample subset: CD45RA-negative fraction. These TCRs come from a man younger than 30 in good health.

This clone was picked up one time. This chain joins TRBV5-1 and TRBJ2-5; 8 bases map to TRBD2. CDR3 length equals 14 residues. The V gene end was trimmed by 7 bases and the J gene end by 4 bases; junction bases not matched to a gene: 9. The germline CDR1 and CDR2 sequences are SGHRS and YFSETQ. The CDR3 bases are TGCGCCAGCGCCAGCGGGAGACTCCCAGAGACCCAGTACTTC. As protein: CASASGRLPETQYF.

This chain joins TRBV7-2 and TRBJ2-2; D gene uncertain. Germline loops: CDR1 SGHTA, CDR2 FQGNSA. V lost 2 bases and J lost 6, with 13 bases in between. CDR3 length equals 15 residues. The CDR3 spells CASSLTLMSAGELFF. The DNA for the CDR3 is TGTGCCAGCAGCTTAACCCTTATGTCCGCCGGGGAGCTGTTTTTT.

As DNA, the CDR3 is TGTGCCAGCAGTCCTCCATCGGGACAGGGTTTATTTGGGGCTTTCTTT. Protein: CASSPPSGQGLFGAFF. This chain uses TRBV5-8 with TRBJ1-1; 9 nucleotides align to TRBD1. This CDR3 has 16 residues. Germline V gene data show CDR1 as SGHTS and CDR2 as YDEGEE. Trimming cost V 5 bases and J 11 bases; bases outside gene matches: 19.

CDR3 in amino acids: CASSLEPGLATYEQYF. CDR3 DNA sequence: TGTGCCAGCAGCTTAGAACCGGGACTAGCGACATACGAGCAGTACTTC. This sequence joins TRBV11-2 and TRBJ2-7, with TRBD2 matching over 10 bases. This CDR3 is built from 16 residues. After removal of 0 bases from V and 4 bases from J, the junction contained 6 bases not matched to a gene. From germline, CDR1 is SGHAT and CDR2 FQNNGV.

The V call is TRBV6-1, the J call TRBJ1-1; D possibly corresponds to TRBD1 (6 bases). V lost 2 bases, J lost 0 bases, and 16 bases lay in between. The length of the CDR3 is 17 residues. CDR1 is MNHNS, CDR2 SASEGT, per germline. The CDR3 loop reads CASSETPRGGMNTEAFF. In DNA form, the CDR3 reads TGTGCCAGCAGTGAAACGCCCAGGGGAGGGATGAACACTGAAGCTTTCTTT.

Turning to this clone: Other DNA sequences in the same sample also yield this CDR3. The chain couples TRBV5-4 to TRBJ2-1; 7 bases fit TRBD2. Germline CDR1 and CDR2: SGHNT and YYREEE (reference sequence). The CDR3 has 15 amino acids. Trimming took 0 bases from V and 2 from J; bases not matched to a gene: 2. The CDR3 bases are TGTGCCAGCAGCTTGGCGGGGGGTACCTACAATGAGCAGTTCTTC. It specifies CASSLAGGTYNEQFF.

This chain links TRBV7-2 with TRBJ2-7; 9 bases match TRBD2. V shed 1 base, J shed 3 bases, and the junction held 4 bases outside the gene matches. The CDR3 extends over 15 amino acids. Germline CDR1 and CDR2: SGHTA and FQGNSA. The CDR3 coding sequence is TGTGCCAGCAGCTTAGAGCGGGAGGACCTCTACGAGCAGTACTTC. Protein product: CASSLEREDLYEQYF. Full variable domain (rest looked up from reference TRBV7-2 and TRBJ2-7): GAGVSQSPSNKVTEKGKDVELRCDPISGHTALYWYRQSLGQGLEFLIYFQGNSAPDKSGLPSDRFSAERTGGSVSTLTIQRTQQEDSAVYLCASSLEREDLYEQYFGPGTRLTVT.

The chain couples TRBV2 to TRBJ2-1; perhaps D is TRBD1 or TRBD2 (6 bases each). The germline V gene encodes CDR1 SNHLY and CDR2 FYNNEI. This CDR3 spans 14 amino acids. V was shortened by 6 bases and J by 2 bases, with 11 bases between the two germline ends. CDR3 DNA: TGTGCCAGCAGCCTAGGGGGGACCTACAATGAGCAGTTCTTC. Residues: CASSLGGTYNEQFF. The full variable domain, completed using reference TRBV2 and TRBJ2-1, is EPEVTQTPSHQVTQMGQEVILRCVPISNHLYFYWYRQILGQKVEFLVSFYNNEISEKSEIFDDQFSVERPDGSNFTLKIRSTKLEDSAMYFCASSLGGTYNEQFFGPGTRLTVL.

Only one count was recorded for this clone. The V call is TRBV29-1, the J call TRBJ1-2; TRBD1 matches 10 bases. The CDR3 covers 15 residues. V lost 0 bases to trimming and J lost 8 bases; unmatched junction nucleotides: 9. Per the germline V gene, CDR1 is SQVTM and CDR2 is ANQGSEA. The CDR3 DNA is TGCAGCGTTGAAGAGGGCGGGACAGGGGTTGGCGGCTACACCTTC. As protein: CSVEEGGTGVGGYTF.

This clone was seen a few times. This chain joins TRBV5-1 and TRBJ2-5; a possible D gene is TRBD2 (6 bases). Trimming took off 4 bases at V and 2 bases at J, with 15 bases between the two ends. Germline CDR1 is SGHRS and CDR2 is YFSETQ. This CDR3 has 15 amino acids. Here the CDR3 DNA reads TGCGCCAGCAGCACCGGACTACAGAAACAAGAGACCCAGTACTTC. Encoded protein: CASSTGLQKQETQYF.

V is TRBV7-2 and J is TRBJ2-1; D uncertain. The ends were cut back, 4 bases at V and 4 bases at J, with 17 bases in the middle. This CDR3 spans 16 amino acids. The V gene's germline CDR1 is SGHTA and CDR2 FQGNSA. CDR3 coding DNA: TGTGCCAGCAGCTCCCCCGAGGTGAGACGGTACAATGAGCAGTTCTTC. It translates to CASSSPEVRRYNEQFF.

This CDR3 reads CASSSIGVSTDTQYF. CDR3 coding DNA: TGTGCCAGCAGCTCCATTGGCGTGAGCACAGATACGCAGTATTTT. The J gene is TRBJ2-3, the V gene TRBV7-9; D unresolved. CDR3 length: 15 residues. Germline CDR1 is SEHNR and CDR2 is FQNEAQ (reference sequence). The V gene lost 4 bases and the J gene lost 0 bases, with 11 bases spanning the gap.

This clone was counted a few times. The V call is TRBV5-1, the J call TRBJ1-1; the match to TRBD1 covers 10 bases. The CDR3 is 15 residues long. The V segment lost 4 bases and the J segment 4 bases; nucleotides outside the gene matches: 7. The V gene's germline CDR1 is SGHRS and CDR2 YFSETQ. For the CDR3, the DNA is TGCGCCAGCAGCATGACAGGGGGCAGTGGCACTGAAGCTTTCTTT. It yields the protein CASSMTGGSGTEAFF.

The chain links TRBV20-1 to TRBJ2-7; D possibly corresponds to TRBD1 (6 bases). V gave up 1 base and J gave up 9 bases, with 10 bases separating them. Germline V lookup: CDR1 DFQATT, CDR2 SNEGSKA (reference sequence). The CDR3 runs to 11 residues. CDR3 residues: CSARVGRGQYF. CDR3 in DNA: TGCAGTGCTAGAGTAGGCAGGGGGCAGTACTTC.

The CDR3 loop reads CSVRDRGHEQYF. CDR3 coding DNA: TGCAGCGTCCGGGACAGGGGCCACGAGCAGTACTTC. This chain connects TRBV29-1 to TRBJ2-7; the match to TRBD1 covers 10 bases. CDR3 length equals 12 residues. Germline V gene data show CDR1 as SQVTM and CDR2 as ANQGSEA. Unmatched junction bases numbered 4, after V lost 6 bases and J lost 5 bases.

This clone appeared once. The DNA of the CDR3 is TGTGCCAGCTCACAGCTTCAGGCGGGAGCGTCCTACGAGCAGTACTTC. Translating it yields CASSQLQAGASYEQYF. The chain employs TRBV18 and TRBJ2-7, with 7 nucleotides matching TRBD2. This CDR3 has 16 residues. The germline V gene has CDR1 KGHSH and CDR2 LQKENI. J gave up 1 base and V 4 bases, and 10 bases lay outside the gene matches.

This clone was counted a few times. This rearrangement joins TRBV2 to TRBJ1-5, with D unclear. Trimming took 7 bases from V and 3 from J, leaving 10 bases between them. In germline, CDR1 is SNHLY, CDR2 FYNNEI. The CDR3 is 13 residues long. CDR3 residues: CASTITVNQPQHF. CDR3 DNA: TGTGCCAGCACCATAACAGTCAATCAGCCCCAGCATTTT.

The chain links TRBV25-1 to TRBJ1-2; maybe TRBD1 (5 bases). The V and J ends lost 0 bases and 6 bases respectively, with 11 bases between them. The CDR3 is 14 amino acids. Germline lookup yields CDR1 MGHDK and CDR2 SYGVNS. The CDR3 region is CASSEYARDHGYTF. The CDR3 nucleotides are TGTGCCAGCAGTGAATATGCCAGGGACCATGGCTACACCTTC.

V gene TRBV28 combines with J gene TRBJ1-2; D gene unclear. V was pared by 2 bases and J by 1 base, with 11 bases between. The CDR3 length is 15 residues. Germline V gene data show CDR1 as MDHEN and CDR2 as SYDVKM. CDR3 residues: CASSLDRERNYGYTF. The CDR3 nucleotides read TGTGCCAGCAGTTTAGACCGGGAGCGTAACTATGGCTACACCTTC.

The chain combines TRBV4-3 with TRBJ2-1; the D gene is possibly TRBD2 (6 bases). The CDR3 totals 16 residues. V was cut by 3 bases and J by 4 bases, with 16 bases left in between. Germline CDR1 is LGHNA and CDR2 is YSLEER. The CDR3 DNA sequence: TGCGCCAGCAGCCAGGCCCCCGGGACTTCTTACAATGAGCAGTTCTTC. Protein: CASSQAPGTSYNEQFF.

Only a few counts were recorded for this clone. This sequence joins TRBV7-2 and TRBJ2-7, with D perhaps TRBD2 (6 bases). V was clipped by 1 base and J by 0 bases, with 10 bases between them. Germline lookup yields CDR1 SGHTA and CDR2 FQGNSA. This CDR3 comprises 15 residues. DNA of the CDR3: TGTGCCAGCAGCTTAGTAGGGACTCCCTCCTACGAGCAGTACTTC. As protein: CASSLVGTPSYEQYF.